One and the same sample provided the 27 T cell receptor beta chains below, sequenced in a study of blood T cells in healthy people across ages. A second PCR, run for about 6 to 11 cycles, used a sample-barcoded 5' primer plus a J-beta primer mix. TCRdb reprocessed the 5' RACE reads via MiXCR and lists one record per CDR3 protein. The sample contains 1,100,000 or so distinct CDR3 sequences, more than 35% of which appear only once. Sequenced input: blood. Receptors were obtained from a woman aged 55-69 years in good health.

The chain employs TRBV12-3 or TRBV12-4 and TRBJ2-7, with TRBD2 identical over 7 bases. The ends lost 5 bases at V and 0 bases at J; junction bases unmatched: 4. CDR3 length: 14 residues. In nucleotides, the CDR3 is TGTGCCAGCAGTGGAAGGACTAGCTCCTACGAGCAGTACTTC. It codes for CASSGRTSSYEQYF.

The V gene is TRBV11-3, the J gene TRBJ2-2, with D possibly called TRBD1 or TRBD2 (5 bases each). Germline CDR1 reads SGHNT; CDR2 reads YENEEA. The CDR3 covers 16 residues. Trimming removed 6 bases from V and 1 base from J, with 15 bases in between. CDR3 bases: TGTGCCAGCAGTACAAAGGGGACGGGGAACACCGGGGAGCTGTTTTTT. This encodes CASSTKGTGNTGELFF.

This clonotype was observed a handful of times. CDR3 protein: CASSVLRQETQYF. For the CDR3, the DNA is TGTGCCAGCAGTGTATTGCGGCAAGAGACCCAGTACTTC. V is TRBV6-1 and J is TRBJ2-5, with D hard to call. The CDR3 covers 13 residues. V dropped 4 bases and J dropped 2 bases, with 8 bases sitting between them. Germline CDR1 and CDR2: MNHNS and SASEGT.

This clonotype was counted at least ten times. The rearrangement joins TRBV7-2 to TRBJ2-7, with 7 nucleotides matching TRBD2. The V segment lost 2 bases and the J segment 2 bases; nucleotides outside the gene matches: 6. Germline V gene sequence: CDR1 SGHTA, CDR2 FQGNSA. The CDR3 is 15 residues long. For the CDR3, the DNA is TGTGCCAGCAGCTTAACTACGGGAGGAACCTACGAGCAGTACTTC. Its protein product is CASSLTTGGTYEQYF. The full variable domain, completed using reference TRBV7-2 and TRBJ2-7, is GAGVSQSPSNKVTEKGKDVELRCDPISGHTALYWYRQSLGQGLEFLIYFQGNSAPDKSGLPSDRFSAERTGGSVSTLTIQRTQQEDSAVYLCASSLTTGGTYEQYFGPGTRLTVT.

The rearrangement links TRBV7-9 to TRBJ2-1; 9 bases match TRBD1. This CDR3 is built from 16 residues. CDR1 and CDR2 (germline): SEHNR, FQNEAQ (reference sequence). The V gene end was trimmed by 4 bases and the J gene end by 8 bases; junction bases not matched to a gene: 12. The CDR3 reads CASSSPNSDRGDEQFF. The CDR3 DNA sequence: TGTGCCAGCAGCTCACCGAACTCGGACAGGGGTGATGAGCAGTTCTTC.

This clonotype was counted ten times or more. The chain couples TRBV29-1 to TRBJ2-7; the match to TRBD2 covers 13 bases. J gave up 2 bases and V 4 bases, and 2 bases lay outside the gene matches. This CDR3 region has 14 residues. Per germline, CDR1 SQVTM and CDR2 ANQGSEA. The CDR3 spells CSVVGLAGAYEQYF. CDR3 sequence (DNA): TGCAGCGTTGTTGGACTAGCGGGAGCCTACGAGCAGTACTTC.

This rearrangement joins TRBV28 to TRBJ2-4; 10 nucleotides agree with TRBD1. With V trimmed by 3 bases and J by 13 bases, 12 bases remained unmatched. This CDR3 spans 15 amino acids. Germline V gene sequence: CDR1 MDHEN, CDR2 SYDVKM. CDR3 in DNA: TGTGCCAGCAGTTTGGGCGGGACAGGGGATCGGGAGCAGTACTTC. It specifies CASSLGGTGDREQYF.

This clonotype was recorded a few times. The chain combines TRBV12-3 or TRBV12-4 with TRBJ2-1, with unresolved D. The V and J ends lost 3 bases and 0 bases respectively, with 6 bases between them. The CDR3 covers 14 residues. The CDR3 DNA reads as TGTGCCAGCAGTTTCGTTGGCTCCTACAATGAGCAGTTCTTC. Residues: CASSFVGSYNEQFF.

A few counts support this clonotype. The V gene is TRBV5-1, the J gene TRBJ2-1; 7 nucleotides align to TRBD2. The CDR3 loop spans 15 amino acids. V was clipped by 4 bases and J by 10 bases; unmatched bases: 14. Germline CDR1 SGHRS, CDR2 YFSETQ. CDR3 sequence (DNA): TGCGCCAGCAGCACCGCTAGCGGACTTTATATCGAGCAGTTCTTC. Translating it yields CASSTASGLYIEQFF.

This clonotype was seen just once. The chain uses TRBV9 and TRBJ2-7; 8 bases are a match to TRBD2. Matching the DNA end better, TRBJ2-5 makes the J call doubtful. CDR1 SGDLS and CDR2 YYNGEE come from the germline V gene. The CDR3 is 14 amino acids. The CDR3 is CASSAGEGQETQYF. The CDR3 bases are TGTGCCAGCTCAGCGGGAGAGGGCCAAGAGACCCAGTACTTC.

This clonotype appeared a few times. The chain recombines TRBV14 with TRBJ2-5, with 8 bases aligning to TRBD2. The J call is doubtful: the DNA matches TRBJ2-7 better. Germline lookup yields CDR1 SGHDN and CDR2 FVKESK. The CDR3 runs to 18 residues. CDR3 coding DNA: TGTGCCAGCAGCCAAGATAGGCCTGGGGAGCGGGAGAGATACGAGCAGTACTTC. It codes for CASSQDRPGERERYEQYF.

The chain has TRBV9 and TRBJ2-2; 9 bases align to TRBD1. Looked up from germline, CDR1 is SGDLS and CDR2 is YYNGEE. The CDR3 has 17 amino acids. Trimming cost V 0 bases and J 7 bases; bases outside gene matches: 10. CDR3 nucleotides: TGTGCCAGCAGCGTAGCCCTCGGGACAGGGCCGTTCGGGGAGCTGTTTTTT. Translated: CASSVALGTGPFGELFF.

This clonotype has only one observation. A junction boundary mismatches the germline segment, possibly from a read error. The V call is TRBV20-1, the J call TRBJ2-5; 15 bases agree with TRBD2. The J call is doubtful: the DNA matches TRBJ2-7 better. Germline CDR1 DFQATT, CDR2 SNEGSKA (reference sequence). The CDR3 consists of 16 residues. CDR3 DNA sequence: TGCAGTGCTGGAGACCTCGGGACTAGCGGGGGGTACGAGCAGTACTTC. Translation: CSAGDLGTSGGYEQYF.

The V and J genes are TRBV27 and TRBJ2-3; TRBD1 is a possible D gene (5 bases). Germline V gene lookup returns CDR1 MNHEY and CDR2 SMNVEV (reference sequence). This CDR3 spans 15 amino acids. Trimming took 2 bases from V and 2 from J, leaving 11 bases between them. The CDR3 region has the DNA TGTGCCAGCAGTTTACTTGGCAGGGACACAGATACGCAGTATTTT. This encodes CASSLLGRDTDTQYF.

The V gene is TRBV28, the J gene TRBJ1-6; TRBD1 matches 9 bases. The germline gives CDR1 MDHEN, CDR2 SYDVKM. The CDR3 sequence is 20 residues long. Losses at the gene ends were 4 bases for V and 0 bases for J; bases not matched to a gene: 13. The DNA for the CDR3 is TGTGCCAGCAGTTCGGAACGGGACAGGGCCCCGAGCTCCTATAATTCACCCCTCCACTTT. As protein: CASSSERDRAPSSYNSPLHF. Combining the CDR3 with reference TRBV28 and TRBJ1-6 gives the whole variable domain DVKVTQSSRYLVKRTGEKVFLECVQDMDHENMFWYRQDPGLGLRLIYFSYDVKMKEKGDIPEGYSVSREKKERFSLILESASTNQTSMYLCASSSERDRAPSSYNSPLHFGNGTRLTVT.

The chain joins TRBV7-9 to TRBJ2-4, with 7 nucleotides matching TRBD1. The end of the DNA fits TRBJ2-7 better, so the J call may be wrong. The germline V gene encodes CDR1 SEHNR and CDR2 FQNEAQ (reference sequence). This CDR3 spans 15 amino acids. CDR3 region: CASSLAGQSTHEQYF. As DNA, the CDR3 is TGTGCCAGCAGCTTAGCGGGACAGTCCACCCACGAGCAGTACTTC.

The J gene is TRBJ1-5, the V gene TRBV28; possibly TRBD1 for D (6 bases). There are 16 residues in the CDR3. Germline CDR1 MDHEN, CDR2 SYDVKM. The germline V and J ends were trimmed by 1 base and 3 bases, with 13 bases remaining between them. The CDR3 region is CASSLSTDRLNQPQHF. For the CDR3, the DNA is TGTGCCAGCAGTTTATCGACGGACAGACTCAATCAGCCCCAGCATTTT.

The rearrangement joins TRBV27 to TRBJ2-5, with TRBD1 identical over 8 bases. Germline CDR1 reads MNHEY; CDR2 reads SMNVEV (reference sequence). The CDR3 loop spans 14 amino acids. V lost 5 bases and J lost 11; bases outside the gene matches: 13. The CDR3 protein is CASSHTGQVREQYF. CDR3 DNA sequence: TGTGCCAGCAGTCACACGGGACAGGTGAGAGAGCAGTACTTC.

The chain has TRBV20-1 and TRBJ2-7, with a tentative D call TRBD2 (6 bases). Germline V gene lookup returns CDR1 DFQATT and CDR2 SNEGSKA (reference sequence). V was cut by 5 bases and J by 4 bases, with 18 bases left in between. The CDR3 totals 14 residues. For the CDR3, the DNA is TGCAGTGCTCTCACTAGCTGGGGGTTTTACGAGCAGTACTTC. Protein product: CSALTSWGFYEQYF.

This clonotype was counted many times. A read error may account for a junction end that differs from germline. This chain connects TRBV12-3 or TRBV12-4 to TRBJ2-7, with D unclear. The CDR3 totals 13 residues. The CDR3 DNA is TGTGCCAGCAGCTTAGAGGCCAGCTACGAGCAGTACTTC. This sequence encodes CASSLEASYEQYF.

This clonotype was picked up a small number of times. The V and J genes are TRBV20-1 and TRBJ2-7, with 8 bases lining up with TRBD2. CDR3 size: 15 residues. From germline, CDR1 is DFQATT and CDR2 SNEGSKA (reference sequence). Unmatched junction bases numbered 12, after V lost 1 base and J lost 7 bases. CDR3 loop: CSARVGAGVGREQYF. The CDR3 bases are TGCAGTGCTAGAGTTGGAGCGGGAGTAGGGAGGGAGCAGTACTTC.

The chain combines TRBV9 with TRBJ2-7; D ambiguous. This CDR3 comprises 15 residues. The germline CDR1 and CDR2 sequences are SGDLS and YYNGEE. Trimming took 2 bases from V and 0 from J, leaving 12 bases between them. CDR3 nucleotides: TGTGCCAGCAGCGTCCCTACCCGGAGCTCCTACGAGCAGTACTTC. It translates to CASSVPTRSSYEQYF.

J is TRBJ1-5 and V is TRBV6-2 or TRBV6-3; TRBD1 might be the D (5 bases). V lost 7 bases and J lost 7, with 20 bases in between. Germline-derived CDR1 and CDR2 are MNHEY and SVGEGT. The CDR3 extends over 15 amino acids. CDR3 in amino acids: CASKPSRAGGQPQHF. CDR3 DNA sequence: TGTGCCAGCAAGCCCTCGCGGGCGGGGGGGCAGCCCCAGCATTTT.

This clonotype was seen more than once but under ten times. The J gene is TRBJ2-1, the V gene TRBV20-1; D unresolved. With 0 bases removed from V and 10 bases from J, the gap between germline ends came to 10 bases. Germline CDR1 DFQATT, CDR2 SNEGSKA (reference sequence). The CDR3 runs 12 residues. CDR3 region: CSARDPWREQFF. The DNA of the CDR3 is TGCAGTGCTAGAGATCCGTGGCGGGAGCAGTTCTTC.

This clonotype has a handful of counts. This rearrangement joins TRBV11-2 to TRBJ2-1; 11 bases align to TRBD2. V dropped 3 bases and J dropped 2; count of bases not matched to a gene: 3. Germline CDR1 SGHAT, CDR2 FQNNGV. The CDR3 runs 16 residues. The DNA of the CDR3 is TGTGCCAGCAGCTTTAGACTAGCGGGACCCTACAATGAGCAGTTCTTC. Amino acid sequence: CASSFRLAGPYNEQFF.

The CDR3 nucleotides read TGTGCCAGCAGGTTTAGCGGGAGCTCTAATGAGCAGTTCTTC. Residues: CASRFSGSSNEQFF. The chain uses TRBV6-5 and TRBJ2-1, with 9 positions matching TRBD2. The length of the CDR3 is 14 residues. CDR1 and CDR2 (germline): MNHEY, SVGAGI. Germline trimming cut 6 bases from V and 7 bases from J; bases unmatched to any gene: 7.

CDR3 in amino acids: CASTRQGSSYEQYF. The CDR3 DNA follows: TGTGCCAGCACCCGACAGGGAAGCTCCTACGAGCAGTACTTC. The gene calls are TRBV5-6 and TRBJ2-7, with 7 positions matching TRBD1. The CDR3 sequence is 14 residues long. From germline, CDR1 is SGHDT and CDR2 YYEEEE. Trimming took 6 bases from V and 0 from J; bases not matched to a gene: 6.